This T cell receptor (beta chain) comes out of a study of monozygotic twins with inflammatory bowel disease. Every TCR library used approximately 3,400 ng of total RNA. TCRdb reprocessed the 5' RACE reads, with one entry per CDR3 protein and no DNA. The table lists some 400,000 distinct CDR3 sequences. Study-wide results and limits: In patient repertoires, differing immunosuppressive treatments may have added some variability.

The germline CDR1 and CDR2 sequences are DFQATT and SNEGSKA (reference sequence). This CDR3 is 16 amino acids long. Of note for this clonotype: Its target is unknown.

The chain uses TRBV20-1 and TRBJ2-2; no DNA is available, so the TRBD2 call from TCRdb remains unchecked. The source of this sequence is a human donor with ulcerative colitis or Crohn's disease, or a healthy co-twin of an affected twin (not recorded which). Material for sequencing was blood. CDR3 sequence: CSVPGLAGGNTGELFF.